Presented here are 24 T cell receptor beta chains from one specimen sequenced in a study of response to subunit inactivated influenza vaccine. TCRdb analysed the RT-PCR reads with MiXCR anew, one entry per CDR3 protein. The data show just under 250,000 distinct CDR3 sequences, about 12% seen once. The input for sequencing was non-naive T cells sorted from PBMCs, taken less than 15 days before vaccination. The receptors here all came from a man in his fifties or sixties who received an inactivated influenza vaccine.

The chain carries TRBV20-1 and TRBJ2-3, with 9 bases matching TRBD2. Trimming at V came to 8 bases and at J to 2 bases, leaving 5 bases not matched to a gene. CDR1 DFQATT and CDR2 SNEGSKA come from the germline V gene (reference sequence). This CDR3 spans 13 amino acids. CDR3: CSRLAGNTDTQYF. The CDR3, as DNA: TGCAGTAGGCTAGCGGGGAACACAGATACGCAGTATTTT.

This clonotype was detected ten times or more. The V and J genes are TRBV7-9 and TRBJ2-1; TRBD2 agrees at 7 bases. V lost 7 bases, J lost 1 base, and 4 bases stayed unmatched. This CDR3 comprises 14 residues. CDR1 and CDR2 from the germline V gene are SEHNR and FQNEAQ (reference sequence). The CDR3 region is CASTSGDSYNEQFF. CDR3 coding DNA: TGTGCCAGCACGAGCGGGGATTCCTACAATGAGCAGTTCTTC.

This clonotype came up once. The CDR3 spells CSANHRSPYEQYF. CDR3 nucleotides: TGCAGTGCTAACCACAGATCACCTTACGAGCAGTACTTC. This chain connects TRBV20-1 to TRBJ2-7; unclear D gene. Germline V gene sequence: CDR1 DFQATT, CDR2 SNEGSKA (reference sequence). Trimming cost V 4 bases and J 4 bases, with 14 bases left between them. The CDR3 is 13 residues long.

CDR3 sequence (DNA): TGTGCCAGCAGCTTGGGGCCGTGGACAGGGGGAGACAATGAGCAGTTCTTC. Translated, it gives CASSLGPWTGGDNEQFF. The chain employs TRBV5-6 and TRBJ2-1; 10 nucleotides align to TRBD1. The CDR3 is made up of 17 amino acids. Germline V CDR1 and CDR2: SGHDT, YYEEEE. V lost 0 bases and J lost 5; bases outside the gene matches: 8.

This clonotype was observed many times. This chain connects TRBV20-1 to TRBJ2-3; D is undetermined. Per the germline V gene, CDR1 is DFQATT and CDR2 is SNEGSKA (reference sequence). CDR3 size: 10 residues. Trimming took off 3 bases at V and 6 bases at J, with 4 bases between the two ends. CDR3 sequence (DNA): TGCAGTGCTAGGGTGGATACGCAGTATTTT. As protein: CSARVDTQYF.

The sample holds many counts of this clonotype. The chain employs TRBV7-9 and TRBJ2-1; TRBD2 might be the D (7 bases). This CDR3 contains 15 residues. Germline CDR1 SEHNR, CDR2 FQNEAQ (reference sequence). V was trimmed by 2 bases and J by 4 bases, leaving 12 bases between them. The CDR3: CASSLRRGPYNEQFF. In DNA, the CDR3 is TGTGCCAGCAGCTTAAGGCGGGGGCCGTACAATGAGCAGTTCTTC. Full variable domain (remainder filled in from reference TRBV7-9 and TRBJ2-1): DTGVSQNPRHKITKRGQNVTFRCDPISEHNRLYWYRQTLGQGPEFLTYFQNEAQLEKSRLLSDRFSAERPKGSFSTLEIQRTEQGDSAMYLCASSLRRGPYNEQFFGPGTRLTVL.

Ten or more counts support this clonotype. The CDR3 DNA reads TGCAGTGCTAGAGGCCTTCGTGGGAGGGAAAATGAGCAGTTCTTC. Translating gives CSARGLRGRENEQFF. This chain connects TRBV20-1 to TRBJ2-1; 7 bases fit TRBD2. J was trimmed by 7 bases and V by 1 base; bases with no gene match: 10. Germline V gene sequence: CDR1 DFQATT, CDR2 SNEGSKA (reference sequence). This CDR3 comprises 15 residues.

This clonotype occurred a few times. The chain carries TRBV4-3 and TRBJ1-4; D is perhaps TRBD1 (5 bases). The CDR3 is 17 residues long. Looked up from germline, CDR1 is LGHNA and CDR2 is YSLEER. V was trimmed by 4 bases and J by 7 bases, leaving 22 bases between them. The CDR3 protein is CASSRASQGRRGEKLFF. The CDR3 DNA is TGCGCCAGCAGCCGAGCGAGCCAGGGTAGGAGAGGTGAAAAACTGTTTTTT.

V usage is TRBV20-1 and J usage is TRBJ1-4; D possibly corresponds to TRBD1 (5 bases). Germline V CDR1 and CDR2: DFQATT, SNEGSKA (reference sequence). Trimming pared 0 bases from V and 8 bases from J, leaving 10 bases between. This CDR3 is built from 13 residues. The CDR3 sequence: CSARDPKGEKLFF. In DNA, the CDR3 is TGCAGTGCTAGAGATCCAAAGGGGGAAAAACTGTTTTTT.

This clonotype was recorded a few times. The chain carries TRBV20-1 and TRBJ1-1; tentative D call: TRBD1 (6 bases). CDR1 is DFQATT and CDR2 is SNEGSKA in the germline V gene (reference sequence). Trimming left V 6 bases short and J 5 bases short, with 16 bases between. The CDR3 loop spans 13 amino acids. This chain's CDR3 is CSATQGRGTEAFF. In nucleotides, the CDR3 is TGCAGTGCGACACAGGGAAGGGGAACTGAAGCTTTCTTT.

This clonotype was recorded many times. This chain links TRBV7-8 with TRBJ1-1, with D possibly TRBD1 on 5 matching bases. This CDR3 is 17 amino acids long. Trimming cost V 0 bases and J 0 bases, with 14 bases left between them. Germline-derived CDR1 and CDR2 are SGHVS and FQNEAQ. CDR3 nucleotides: TGTGCCAGCAGCTTAGCTGGGTCAGGGAGTATGAACACTGAAGCTTTCTTT. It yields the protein CASSLAGSGSMNTEAFF.

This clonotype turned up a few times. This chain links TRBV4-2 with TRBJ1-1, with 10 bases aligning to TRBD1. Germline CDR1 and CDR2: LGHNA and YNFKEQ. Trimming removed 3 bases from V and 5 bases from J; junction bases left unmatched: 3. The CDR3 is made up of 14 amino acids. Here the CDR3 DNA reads TGTGCCAGCAGCCACAGGGGACAGGGGACTGAAGCTTTCTTT. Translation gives CASSHRGQGTEAFF.

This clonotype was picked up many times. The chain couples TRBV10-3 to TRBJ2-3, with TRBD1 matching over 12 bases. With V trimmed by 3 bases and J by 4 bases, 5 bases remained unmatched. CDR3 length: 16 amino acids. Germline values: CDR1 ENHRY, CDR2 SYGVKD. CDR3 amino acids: CAISDPGQGASDTQYF. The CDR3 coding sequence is TGTGCCATCAGTGATCCGGGACAGGGGGCCTCAGATACGCAGTATTTT.

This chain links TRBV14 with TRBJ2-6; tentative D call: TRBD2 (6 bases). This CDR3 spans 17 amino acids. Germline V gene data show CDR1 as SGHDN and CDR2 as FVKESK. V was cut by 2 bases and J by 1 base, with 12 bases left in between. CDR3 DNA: TGTGCCAGCAGCCAACTTCCCGGGAGATCTGGGGCCAACGTCCTGACTTTC. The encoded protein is CASSQLPGRSGANVLTF.

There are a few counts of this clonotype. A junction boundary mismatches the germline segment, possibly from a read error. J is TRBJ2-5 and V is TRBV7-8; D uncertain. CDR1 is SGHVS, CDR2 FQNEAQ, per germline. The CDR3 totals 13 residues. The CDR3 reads CASSLEGQGTQYF. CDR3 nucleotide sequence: TGTGCCAGCAGCTTAGAAGGTCAAGGGACCCAGTACTTC.

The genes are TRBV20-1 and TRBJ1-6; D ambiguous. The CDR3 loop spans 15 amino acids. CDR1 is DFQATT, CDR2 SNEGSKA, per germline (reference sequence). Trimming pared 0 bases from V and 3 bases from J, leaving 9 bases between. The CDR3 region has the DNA TGCAGTGCTAGAGACAGGAAACACTATAATTCACCCCTCCACTTT. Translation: CSARDRKHYNSPLHF.

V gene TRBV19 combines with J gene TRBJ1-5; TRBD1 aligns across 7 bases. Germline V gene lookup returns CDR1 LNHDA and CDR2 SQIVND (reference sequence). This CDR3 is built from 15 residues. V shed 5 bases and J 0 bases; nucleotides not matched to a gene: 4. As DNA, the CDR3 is TGTGCCAGTAGTCTAAGGGACAGTAGCAATCAGCCCCAGCATTTT. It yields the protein CASSLRDSSNQPQHF.

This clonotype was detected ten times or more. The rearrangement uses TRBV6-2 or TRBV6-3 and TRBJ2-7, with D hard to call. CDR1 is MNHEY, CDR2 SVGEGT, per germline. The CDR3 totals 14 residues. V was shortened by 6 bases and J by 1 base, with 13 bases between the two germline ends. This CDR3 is CASRTGRLSYEQYF. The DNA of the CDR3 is TGTGCCAGCAGAACTGGACGGCTATCCTACGAGCAGTACTTC.

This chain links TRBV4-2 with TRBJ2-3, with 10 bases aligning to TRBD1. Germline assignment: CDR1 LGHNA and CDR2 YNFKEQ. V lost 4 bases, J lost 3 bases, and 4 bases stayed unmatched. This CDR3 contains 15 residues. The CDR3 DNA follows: TGTGCCAGCAGCCCCCGGACAGGGGGAACAGATACGCAGTATTTT. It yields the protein CASSPRTGGTDTQYF.

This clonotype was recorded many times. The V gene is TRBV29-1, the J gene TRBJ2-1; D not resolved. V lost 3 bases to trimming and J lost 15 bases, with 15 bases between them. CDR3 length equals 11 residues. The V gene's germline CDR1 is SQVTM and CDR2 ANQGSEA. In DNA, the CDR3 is TGCAGCGTTGATGCTGCGGCGGTTAGGTTCTTC. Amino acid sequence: CSVDAAAVRFF.

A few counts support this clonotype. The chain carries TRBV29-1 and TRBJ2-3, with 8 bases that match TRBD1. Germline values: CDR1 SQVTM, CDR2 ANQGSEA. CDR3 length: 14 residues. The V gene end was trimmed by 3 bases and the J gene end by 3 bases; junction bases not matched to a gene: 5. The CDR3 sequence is CSVEWRDRTDTQYF. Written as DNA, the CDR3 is TGCAGCGTTGAGTGGCGGGACAGGACAGATACGCAGTATTTT.

The CDR3 sequence: CSARGQLGLNTEAFF. The CDR3 DNA reads TGCAGTGCTAGAGGACAATTGGGGTTGAACACTGAAGCTTTCTTT. The genes are TRBV20-1 and TRBJ1-1; D is undetermined. The V and J ends lost 1 base and 0 bases respectively, with 12 bases between them. Germline V gene lookup returns CDR1 DFQATT and CDR2 SNEGSKA (reference sequence). This CDR3 is 15 amino acids long.

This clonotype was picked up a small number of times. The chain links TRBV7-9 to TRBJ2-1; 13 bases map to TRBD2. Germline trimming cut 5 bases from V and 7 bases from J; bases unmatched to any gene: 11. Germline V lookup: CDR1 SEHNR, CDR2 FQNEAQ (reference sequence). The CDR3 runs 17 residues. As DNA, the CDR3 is TGTGCCAGCAGCGCGCGCCCGGGACTAGCGGGGTGGAATGAGCAGTTCTTC. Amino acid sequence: CASSARPGLAGWNEQFF.

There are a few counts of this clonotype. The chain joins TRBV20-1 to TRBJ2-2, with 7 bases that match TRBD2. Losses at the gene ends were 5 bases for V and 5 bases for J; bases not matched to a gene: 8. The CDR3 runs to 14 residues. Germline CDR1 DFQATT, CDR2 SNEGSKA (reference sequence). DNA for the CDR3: TGCAGTGCTTACCGGGACTACGGGACCGGGGAGCTGTTTTTT. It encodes CSAYRDYGTGELFF.